This T cell receptor (beta chain) was recorded in a study of blood T cell repertoires in COVID-19. Study-wide context: Two consecutive negative NP/OP PCR tests, clearance, or resolved symptoms defined Cohort 3 recovery.

Assignment of participants to cohorts was predicated upon participant-reported clinical history. J was trimmed by 4 bases and V by 3 bases; bases with no gene match: 9. Germline V lookup: CDR1 MNHEY, CDR2 SMNVEV (reference sequence). The CDR3 is 16 residues long. The protocol was immunoSEQ multiplex PCR, while the TCRdb copy is restricted to in-frame clones and leaves out a portion. Among under 200,000 clones listed, 86% were seen once. Sample: PBMCs or T cells enriched from blood (not recorded which). The receptor was isolated from a woman between 40 and 55 years old in a cohort exposed to, infected with or recovered from COVID-19 (not recorded which). The chain combines TRBV27 with TRBJ2-7, with TRBD1 matching over 10 bases. CDR3 sequence reads: CASSFESDRGGYEQYF. CDR3 bases: TGTGCCAGCAGTTTCGAATCGGACAGGGGGGGATACGAGCAGTACTTC.